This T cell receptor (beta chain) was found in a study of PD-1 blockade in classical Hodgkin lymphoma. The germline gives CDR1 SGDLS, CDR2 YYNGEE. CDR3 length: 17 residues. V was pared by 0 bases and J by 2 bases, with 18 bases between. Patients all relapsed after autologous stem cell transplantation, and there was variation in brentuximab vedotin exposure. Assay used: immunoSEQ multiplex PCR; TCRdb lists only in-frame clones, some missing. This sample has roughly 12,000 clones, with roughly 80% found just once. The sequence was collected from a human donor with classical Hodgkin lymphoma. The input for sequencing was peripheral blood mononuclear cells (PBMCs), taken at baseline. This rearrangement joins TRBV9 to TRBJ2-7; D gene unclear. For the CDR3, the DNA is TGTGCCAGCAGCGTAGAAAACAGTTGGCACACTCCCTACGAGCAGTACGTC. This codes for CASSVENSWHTPYEQYV.